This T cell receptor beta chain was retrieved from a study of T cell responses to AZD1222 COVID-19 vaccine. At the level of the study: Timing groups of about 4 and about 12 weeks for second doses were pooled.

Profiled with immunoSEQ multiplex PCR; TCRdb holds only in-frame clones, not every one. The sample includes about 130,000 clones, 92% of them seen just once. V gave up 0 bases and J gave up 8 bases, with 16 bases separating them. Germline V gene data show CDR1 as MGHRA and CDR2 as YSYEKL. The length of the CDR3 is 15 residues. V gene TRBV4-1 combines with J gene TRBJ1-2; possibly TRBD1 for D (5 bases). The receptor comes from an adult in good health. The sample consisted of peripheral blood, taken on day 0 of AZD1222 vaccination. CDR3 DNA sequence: TGCGCCAGCAGCCAAGATGAATGGGGACTTGGAGGCTACACCTTC. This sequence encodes CASSQDEWGLGGYTF.